Sequencing of this T cell receptor (beta chain) was carried out in a study of blood T cells in healthy people across ages (dated by TCRdb to the mid-2010s). With respect to the entire study: In model experiments, template switching captured roughly one uniquely barcoded TCR beta cDNA molecule for every two T cells. The study measured age-related changes in TCR beta repertoire diversity using deep sequencing normalized with unique cDNA molecular identifiers. The donors were divided into four age groups: young (average around 15 years), middle-aged (approximately 41), aged (about 56) and long-lived (roughly 88). Donors of different ages were randomly distributed across sequencing lanes to avoid experimental bias. For two donors (one aged 18 to 29 and one aged 80 or older), the study analyzed two additional independent replicas of 1 million unique cDNA reads from the same blood draw. What the research found in general, with its limitations: There was a strong correlation between observed TCR beta diversity and the percentage of naive T cells measured by flow cytometry. Total diversity estimates from one million sequenced T cells were considered lower bounds and underestimates. Compared with the aged group, the long-lived group had more naive CD4+ T cells, fewer expanded clones and increased TCR diversity, a pattern suggesting age selection. Donor CMV infection status was unknown, potentially confounding age-related changes in expanded clonotypes. Conclusive comparison of naive and antigen-experienced compartments was prevented by the profiling of bulk unsorted PBMCs. As age increased, observed TCR beta diversity per million T cells dropped in a roughly linear way, and a significant reduction was already evident by age roughly 40.

As to this clonotype: No cognate antigen has been identified for it. No base qualities exist here, and no much larger clone lies one base off it.

Systemically healthy Caucasian individuals from Russia, 39 in total and aged about 6 to 90 years, were included as donors. Each donor gave 8 to 10 milliliters of peripheral blood, collected into EDTA-treated Vacutainer tubes. Ficoll-Paque density-gradient centrifugation was used to isolate PBMCs, with at least 6.5 million per sample. Total RNA was extracted from PBMCs with Trizol reagent, with at least 5 micrograms obtained per sample. The percentages of naive CD45RAhigh/CD27high T cells were determined by flow cytometry on a PBMC aliquot from every donor. The receptor library was made with 5' RACE. TCRdb names Illumina HiSeq 2500 as the instrument used. A second PCR of roughly 7 to 11 cycles was performed with a sample-barcoded 5' primer and a J-beta primer mix. A unique molecular identifier was introduced onto each TCR beta cDNA molecule by a template-switch 5' adaptor carrying 12 random nucleotides. At least 3 million CDR3-containing paired-end reads were obtained from each sample. All of the RNA was converted into first-strand cDNA using the Mint cDNA synthesis kit, with a TRBC-specific oligonucleotide serving as the primer. Following uracil-DNA glycosylase treatment, all cDNA underwent a first 18-cycle PCR with the universal primers M1SS and BC2_uni_R. The original pipeline was this. Normalization of each sample was performed by random selection of 1 million high-quality reads, each carrying a distinct molecular identifier. Instead of being binned into consensus sequences, reads with shared molecular identifiers were discarded. MiTCR, run with a Q25 quality threshold and the strictest error-elimination algorithm, handled CDR3 identification, clonotype clustering and error correction. Lower-bound total TCR beta diversity was estimated with a nonparametric unseen species model using Euler transformation. TCRdb trimmed public reads at Q25 via fastp, called clones via MiXCR and kept in-frame beta chains. Each entry is one CDR3 protein sequence, shown with its most common DNA and genes. These V and J calls are TCRdb output, not the study's own analysis. The sample has approximately 1,000,000 distinct CDR3 sequences on record, 35% to 50% of them singletons. The leading ten clones occupy about 19% of the sample.

The source is a woman in her fifties or sixties in good health. Sequenced input: blood.

This receptor carries the CDR3 CASSFGGAGAYEQYF. The DNA sequence is TGTGCCAGCAGCTTTGGGGGGGCAGGGGCCTACGAGCAGTACTTC. The rearrangement joined TRBV7-6 to TRBJ2-7, with a tentative D gene TRBD2 over 7 matching bases. Trimming at the junction amounts to 3 bases on V and 2 bases on J, and the germline ends lie 14 bases apart. Looking up the germline V gene yields CDR1 SGHVS and CDR2 FNYEAQ. From the cysteine up to the phenylalanine, the CDR3 has a length of 15 residues. The kept DNA is CDR3 alone, 45 bases in frame from the first base.